The clone carrying this TCR beta chain ranks as hyperexpanded. Its antigen is not identified. Trimming cost V 4 bases and J 0 bases; bases outside gene matches: 6. CDR1 is DFQATT, CDR2 SNEGSKA, per germline (reference sequence). The CDR3 consists of 15 residues. This record belongs to a study of breast tumors, draining lymph nodes, adjacent tissues. Findings of the study overall: Compared with basal-like, luminal-like tumors shared significantly more repertoire with nontumor tissue.

TCRdb reprocessed the multiplex PCR reads via MiXCR and lists one record per CDR3 protein. The repertoire holds 5,000 to 7,500 distinct CDR3 sequences, approximately 41% seen once, with about 45% in the top ten. This receptor was obtained from a female donor with breast cancer. Some clones in this sample may be carry-over from other donors' samples. The sample was tumor-adjacent breast tissue. This chain joins TRBV20-1 and TRBJ2-7, with 10 bases aligning to TRBD2. In DNA, the CDR3 is TGCAGTGCTACTGCGGGACTAGCGAGCTCCTACGAGCAGTACTTC. It yields the protein CSATAGLASSYEQYF.